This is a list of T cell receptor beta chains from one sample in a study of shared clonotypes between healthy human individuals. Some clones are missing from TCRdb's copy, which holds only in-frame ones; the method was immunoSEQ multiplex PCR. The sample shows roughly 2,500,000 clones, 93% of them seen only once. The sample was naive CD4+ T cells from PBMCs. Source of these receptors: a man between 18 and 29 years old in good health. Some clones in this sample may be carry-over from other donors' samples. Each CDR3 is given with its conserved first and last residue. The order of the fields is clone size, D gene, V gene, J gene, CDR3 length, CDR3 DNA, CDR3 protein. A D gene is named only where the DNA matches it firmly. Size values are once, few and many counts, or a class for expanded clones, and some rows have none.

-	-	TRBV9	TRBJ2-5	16	TGTGCCAGCAGCGTGGGCGGGATACCGTTCCAAGAGACCCAGTACTTC	CASSVGGIPFQETQYF
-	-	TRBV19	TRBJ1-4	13	TGTGCCAGTAGTAGCTCCCATGGCGAAAAACTGTTTTTT	CASSSSHGEKLFF
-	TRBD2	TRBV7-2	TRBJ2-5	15	TGTGCCAGCAGCCTGGGACTAGCGGGCCAAGAGACCCAGTACTTC	CASSLGLAGQETQYF
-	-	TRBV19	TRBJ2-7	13	TGTGCCAGTAGTTCTAGGGGCAAGCGGGAGCAGTACTTC	CASSSRGKREQYF
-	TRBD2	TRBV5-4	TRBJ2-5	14	TGTGCCAGCAGCTCTGGTCGGGGGGGTGAGACCCAGTACTTC	CASSSGRGGETQYF
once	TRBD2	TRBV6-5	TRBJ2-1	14	TGTGCCAGCAGGACTAGCGGGAGTATCTATGGGCAGTTCTTC	CASRTSGSIYGQFF
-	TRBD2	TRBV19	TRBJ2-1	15	TGTGCCAGTAGTAGGGGACTAGCGGAATACAATGAGCAGTTCTTC	CASSRGLAEYNEQFF
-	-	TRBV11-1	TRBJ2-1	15	TGTGCCAGCAGCTTAACGAGGAGCTCCTACAATGAGCAGTTCTTC	CASSLTRSSYNEQFF
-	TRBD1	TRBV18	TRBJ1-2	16	TGTGCCAGCTCACCACAAGTGGGACAGCACCTCTATGGCTACACCTTC	CASSPQVGQHLYGYTF
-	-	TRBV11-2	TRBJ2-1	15	TGTGCCAGCAGCTTATCCCCTGGGGTATACAATGAGCAGTTCTTC	CASSLSPGVYNEQFF